This TCR beta chain was documented in a study of shared clonotypes between healthy human individuals. Sequenced by immunoSEQ multiplex PCR; TCRdb stores in-frame clones only, minus some. Found here are roughly 530,000 clones, 90% to 96% of them singletons; the top ten hold less than 0.06%. V lost 4 bases, J lost 4 bases, and 17 bases lay in between. Germline CDR1 is MGHRA and CDR2 is YSYEKL. This CDR3 contains 16 residues. The sequence came from a woman aged 30 to 39 in good health. The chain carries TRBV4-1 and TRBJ1-5, with a possible D match to TRBD1 (6 bases). Sequencing used naive CD4+ T cells sorted from blood. Stated subset: CD45RA+ positively selected. CDR3 sequence: CASSLAQGQTNQPQHF. As DNA, the CDR3 is TGCGCCAGCAGCCTCGCACAAGGACAGACGAATCAGCCCCAGCATTTT.